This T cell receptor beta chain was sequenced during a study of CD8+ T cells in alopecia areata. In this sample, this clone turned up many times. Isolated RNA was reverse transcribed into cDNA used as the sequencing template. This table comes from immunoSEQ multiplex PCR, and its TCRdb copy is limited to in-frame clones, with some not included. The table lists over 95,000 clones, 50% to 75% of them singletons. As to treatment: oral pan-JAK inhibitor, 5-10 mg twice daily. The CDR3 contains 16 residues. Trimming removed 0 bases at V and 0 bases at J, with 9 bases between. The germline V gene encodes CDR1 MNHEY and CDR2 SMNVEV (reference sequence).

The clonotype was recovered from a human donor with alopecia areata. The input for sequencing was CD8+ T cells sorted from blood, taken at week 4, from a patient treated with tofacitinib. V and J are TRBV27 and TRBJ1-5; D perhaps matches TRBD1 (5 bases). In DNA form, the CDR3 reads TGTGCCAGCAGTTTATCTCTGGGGGATAGCAATCAGCCCCAGCATTTT. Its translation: CASSLSLGDSNQPQHF.